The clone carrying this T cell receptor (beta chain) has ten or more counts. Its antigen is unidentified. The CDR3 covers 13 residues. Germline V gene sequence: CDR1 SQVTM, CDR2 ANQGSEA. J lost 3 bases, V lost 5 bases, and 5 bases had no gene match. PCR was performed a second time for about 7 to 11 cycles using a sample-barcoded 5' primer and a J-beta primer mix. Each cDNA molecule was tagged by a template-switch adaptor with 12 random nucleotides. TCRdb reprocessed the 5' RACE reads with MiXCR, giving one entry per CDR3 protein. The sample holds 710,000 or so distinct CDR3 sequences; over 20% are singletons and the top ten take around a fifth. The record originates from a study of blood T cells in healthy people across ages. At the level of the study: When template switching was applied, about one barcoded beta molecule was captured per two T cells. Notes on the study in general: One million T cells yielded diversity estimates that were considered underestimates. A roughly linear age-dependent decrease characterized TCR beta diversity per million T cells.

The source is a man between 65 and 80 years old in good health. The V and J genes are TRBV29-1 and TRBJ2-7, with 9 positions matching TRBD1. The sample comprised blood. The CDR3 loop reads CSVLGQGSYEQYF. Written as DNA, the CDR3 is TGCAGCGTTCTCGGACAGGGGAGCTACGAGCAGTACTTC.